This TCR beta chain was sequenced for a study of blood T cells in healthy people across ages. General study findings and limits: Changes in expanded clonotypes were possibly confounded, as the CMV status of donors was unknown. Unsorted PBMCs ruled out conclusive naive versus antigen-experienced comparison.

Through a sample-barcoded 5' primer and a J-beta primer mix, a second PCR was run for 7 to 11 cycles. Carrying 12 random nucleotides, a template-switch adaptor labeled each individual cDNA molecule. TCRdb independently ran MiXCR on the 5' RACE reads; one entry per CDR3 protein. Of 550,000 to 800,000 distinct CDR3 sequences listed, roughly 20% are singletons. J gave up 8 bases and V 6 bases, and 8 bases lay outside the gene matches. Germline loops: CDR1 DFQATT, CDR2 SNEGSKA (reference sequence). The CDR3 length is 14 residues. Points on this clonotype: What it binds is unknown.

The rearrangement joins TRBV20-1 to TRBJ2-1, with 12 bases identical to TRBD2. Sequencing was carried out using blood. The TCR originated in an older man in good health. CDR3 region: CSAKGLAGTYEQFF. CDR3 in DNA: TGCAGTGCCAAAGGACTAGCGGGAACCTATGAGCAGTTCTTC.